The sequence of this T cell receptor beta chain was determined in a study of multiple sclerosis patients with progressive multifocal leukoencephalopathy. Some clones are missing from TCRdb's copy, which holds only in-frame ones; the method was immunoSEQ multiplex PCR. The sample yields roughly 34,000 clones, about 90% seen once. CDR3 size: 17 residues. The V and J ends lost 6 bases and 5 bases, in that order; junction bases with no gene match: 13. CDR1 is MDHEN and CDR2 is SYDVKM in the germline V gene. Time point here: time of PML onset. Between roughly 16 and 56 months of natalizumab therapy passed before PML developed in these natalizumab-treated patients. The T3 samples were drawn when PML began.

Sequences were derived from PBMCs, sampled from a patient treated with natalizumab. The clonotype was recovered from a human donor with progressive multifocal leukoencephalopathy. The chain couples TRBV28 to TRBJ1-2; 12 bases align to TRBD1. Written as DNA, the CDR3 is TGTGCCAGCAGCATTGGGGACAGGGGGCCCCAACGGTATGGCTACACCTTC. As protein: CASSIGDRGPQRYGYTF.